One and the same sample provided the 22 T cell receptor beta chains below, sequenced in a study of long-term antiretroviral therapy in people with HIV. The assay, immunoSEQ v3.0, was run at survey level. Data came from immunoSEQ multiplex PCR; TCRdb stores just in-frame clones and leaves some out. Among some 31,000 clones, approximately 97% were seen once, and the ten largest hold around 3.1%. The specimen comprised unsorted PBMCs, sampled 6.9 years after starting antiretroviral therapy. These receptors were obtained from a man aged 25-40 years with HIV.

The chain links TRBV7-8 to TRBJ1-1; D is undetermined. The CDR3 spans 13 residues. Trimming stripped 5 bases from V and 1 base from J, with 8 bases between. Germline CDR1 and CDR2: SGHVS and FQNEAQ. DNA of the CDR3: TGTGCCAGCAGCGTAGACGGGAACACTGAAGCTTTCTTT. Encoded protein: CASSVDGNTEAFF.

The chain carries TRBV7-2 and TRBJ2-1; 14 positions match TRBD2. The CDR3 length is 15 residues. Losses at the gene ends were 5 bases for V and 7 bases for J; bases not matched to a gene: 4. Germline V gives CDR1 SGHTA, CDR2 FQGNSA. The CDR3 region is CASSTGLAGVNEQFF. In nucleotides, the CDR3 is TGTGCCAGCAGCACGGGACTAGCGGGAGTTAATGAGCAGTTCTTC.

Here the CDR3 reads CASRTPGAPSQYF. The CDR3 coding sequence is TGTGCCAGCAGGACCCCCGGGGCTCCCTCGCAGTATTTT. The chain recombines TRBV6-5 with TRBJ2-3; D may correspond to TRBD1 or TRBD2 (5 bases each). The germline V gene has CDR1 MNHEY and CDR2 SVGAGI. The ends were cut back, 6 bases at V and 10 bases at J, with 17 bases in the middle. The CDR3 length is 13 residues.

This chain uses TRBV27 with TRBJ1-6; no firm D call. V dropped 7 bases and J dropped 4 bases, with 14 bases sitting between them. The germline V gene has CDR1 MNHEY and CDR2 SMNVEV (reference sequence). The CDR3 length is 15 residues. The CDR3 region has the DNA TGTGCCAGCAAATCTGAAGGGCATTATAATTCACCCCTCCACTTT. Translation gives CASKSEGHYNSPLHF.

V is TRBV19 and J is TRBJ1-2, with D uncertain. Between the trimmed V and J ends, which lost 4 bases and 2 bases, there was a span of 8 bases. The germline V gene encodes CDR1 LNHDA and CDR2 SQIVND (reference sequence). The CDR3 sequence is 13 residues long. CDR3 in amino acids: CASSTCRNYGYTF. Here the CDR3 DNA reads TGTGCCAGTAGTACCTGTCGAAACTATGGCTACACCTTC.

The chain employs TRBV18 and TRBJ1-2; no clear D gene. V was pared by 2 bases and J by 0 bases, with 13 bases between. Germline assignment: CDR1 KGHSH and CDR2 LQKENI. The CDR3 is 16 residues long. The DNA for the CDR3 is TGTGCCAGCTCACCAATCCGGGCAGGCCCTAACTATGGCTACACCTTC. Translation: CASSPIRAGPNYGYTF.

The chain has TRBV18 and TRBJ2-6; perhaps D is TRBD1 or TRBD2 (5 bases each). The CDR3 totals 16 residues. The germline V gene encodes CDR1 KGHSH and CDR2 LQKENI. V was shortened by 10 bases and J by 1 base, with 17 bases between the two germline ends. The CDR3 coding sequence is TGTGCCACCCACCTGGGGGTGAGGTCTGGGGCCAACGTCCTGACTTTC. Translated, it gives CATHLGVRSGANVLTF.

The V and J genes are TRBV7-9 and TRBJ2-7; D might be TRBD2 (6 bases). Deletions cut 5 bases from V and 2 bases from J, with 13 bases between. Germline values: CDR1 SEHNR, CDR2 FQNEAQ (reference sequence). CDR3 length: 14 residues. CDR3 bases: TGTGCCAGCAGCAACGGGGGAGACCCCTACGAGCAGTACTTC. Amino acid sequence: CASSNGGDPYEQYF.

The CDR3 DNA reads TGTGCCAGCAGCTCGAGGCTGGGGGGGATTACGAACACTGAAGCTTTCTTT. This sequence encodes CASSSRLGGITNTEAFF. This chain uses TRBV7-2 with TRBJ1-1; TRBD1 is a possible D gene (5 bases). The CDR3 runs 17 residues. V was shortened by 4 bases and J by 1 base, with 19 bases between the two germline ends. The germline gives CDR1 SGHTA, CDR2 FQGNSA.

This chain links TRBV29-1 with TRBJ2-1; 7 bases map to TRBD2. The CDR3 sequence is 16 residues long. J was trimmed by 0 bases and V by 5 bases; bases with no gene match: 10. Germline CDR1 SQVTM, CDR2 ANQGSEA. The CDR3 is CSVYQGGRGSYNEQFF. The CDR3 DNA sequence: TGCAGCGTTTACCAGGGAGGGAGGGGCTCCTACAATGAGCAGTTCTTC.

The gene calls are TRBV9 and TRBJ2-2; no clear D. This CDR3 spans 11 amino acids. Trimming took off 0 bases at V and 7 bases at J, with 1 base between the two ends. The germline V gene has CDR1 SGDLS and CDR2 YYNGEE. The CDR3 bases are TGTGCCAGCAGCGTAGACGGGGAGCTGTTTTTT. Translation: CASSVDGELFF. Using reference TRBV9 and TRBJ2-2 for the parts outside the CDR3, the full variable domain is DSGVTQTPKHLITATGQRVTLRCSPRSGDLSVYWYQQSLDQGLQFLIQYYNGEERAKGNILERFSAQQFPDLHSELNLSSLELGDSALYFCASSVDGELFFGEGSRLTVL.

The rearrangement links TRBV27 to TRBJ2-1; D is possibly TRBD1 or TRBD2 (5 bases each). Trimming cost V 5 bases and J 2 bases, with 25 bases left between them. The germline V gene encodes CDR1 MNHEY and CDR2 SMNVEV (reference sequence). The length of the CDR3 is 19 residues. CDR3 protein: CASSQRDLGVASAYNEQFF. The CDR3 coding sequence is TGTGCCAGCAGTCAACGGGATCTGGGGGTAGCGTCTGCCTACAATGAGCAGTTCTTC.

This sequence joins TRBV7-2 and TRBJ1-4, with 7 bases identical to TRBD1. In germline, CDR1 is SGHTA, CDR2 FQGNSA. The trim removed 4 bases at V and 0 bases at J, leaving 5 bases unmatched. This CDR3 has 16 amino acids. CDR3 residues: CASSSGQFATNEKLFF. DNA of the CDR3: TGTGCCAGCAGCTCGGGACAGTTTGCAACTAATGAAAAACTGTTTTTT.

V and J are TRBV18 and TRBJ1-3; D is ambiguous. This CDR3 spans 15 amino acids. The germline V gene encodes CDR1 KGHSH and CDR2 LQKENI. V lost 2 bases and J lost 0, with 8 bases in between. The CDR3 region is CASSPGISSGNTIYF. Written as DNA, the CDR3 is TGTGCCAGCTCACCAGGAATTAGCTCTGGAAACACCATATATTTT.

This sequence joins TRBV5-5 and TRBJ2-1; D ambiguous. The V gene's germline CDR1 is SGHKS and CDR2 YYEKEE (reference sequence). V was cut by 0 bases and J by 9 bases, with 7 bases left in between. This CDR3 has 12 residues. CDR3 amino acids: CASSLVQLEQFF. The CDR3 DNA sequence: TGTGCCAGCAGCTTGGTGCAGCTTGAGCAGTTCTTC.

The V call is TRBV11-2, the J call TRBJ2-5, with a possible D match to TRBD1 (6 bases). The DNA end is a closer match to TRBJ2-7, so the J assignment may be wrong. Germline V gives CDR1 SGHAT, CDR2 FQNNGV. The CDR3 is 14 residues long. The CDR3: CASSLGGHGYEQYF. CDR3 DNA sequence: TGTGCCAGCAGCTTAGGGGGGCACGGTTACGAGCAGTACTTC.

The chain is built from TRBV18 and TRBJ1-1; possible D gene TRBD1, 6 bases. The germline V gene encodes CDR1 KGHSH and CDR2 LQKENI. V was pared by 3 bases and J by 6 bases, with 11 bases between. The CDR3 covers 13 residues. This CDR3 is CASSPGTQSEAFF. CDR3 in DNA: TGTGCCAGCTCACCCGGGACACAATCTGAAGCTTTCTTT.

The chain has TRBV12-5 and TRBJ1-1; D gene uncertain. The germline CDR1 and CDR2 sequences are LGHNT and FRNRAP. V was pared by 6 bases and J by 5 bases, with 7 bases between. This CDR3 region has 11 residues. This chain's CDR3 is CASGPGTEAFF. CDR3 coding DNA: TGTGCTAGTGGCCCGGGAACTGAAGCTTTCTTT.

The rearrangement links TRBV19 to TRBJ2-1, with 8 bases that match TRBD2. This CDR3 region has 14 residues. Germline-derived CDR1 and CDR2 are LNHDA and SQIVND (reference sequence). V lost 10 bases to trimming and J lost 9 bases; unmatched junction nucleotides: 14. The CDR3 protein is CATAVEREIGEQFF. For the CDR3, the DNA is TGTGCCACCGCCGTGGAGCGGGAGATTGGTGAGCAGTTCTTC. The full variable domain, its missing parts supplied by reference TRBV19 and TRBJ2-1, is DGGITQSPKYLFRKEGQNVTLSCEQNLNHDAMYWYRQDPGQGLRLIYYSQIVNDFQKGDIAEGYSVSREKKESFPLTVTSAQKNPTAFYLCATAVEREIGEQFFGPGTRLTVL.

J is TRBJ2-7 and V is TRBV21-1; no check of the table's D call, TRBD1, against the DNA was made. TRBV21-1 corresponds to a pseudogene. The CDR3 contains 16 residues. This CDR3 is CASSKVWTGPPYEQYF. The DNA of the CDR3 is TGTGCCAGCAGCAAAGTCTGGACAGGGCCGCCCTACGAGCAGTACTTC.

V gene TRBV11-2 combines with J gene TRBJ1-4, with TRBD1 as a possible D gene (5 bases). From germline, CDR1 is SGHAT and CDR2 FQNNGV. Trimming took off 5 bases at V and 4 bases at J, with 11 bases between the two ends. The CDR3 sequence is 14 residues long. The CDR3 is CASSRQHDNEKLFF. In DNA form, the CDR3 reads TGTGCCAGCAGCCGACAGCACGATAATGAAAAACTGTTTTTT.

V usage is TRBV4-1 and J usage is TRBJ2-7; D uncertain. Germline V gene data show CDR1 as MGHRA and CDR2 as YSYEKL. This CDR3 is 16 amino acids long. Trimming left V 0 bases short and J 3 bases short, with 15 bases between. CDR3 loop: CASSQDGSVGYYEQYF. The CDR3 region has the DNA TGCGCCAGCAGCCAAGACGGATCGGTGGGGTACTACGAGCAGTACTTC.